The TCR beta chain under discussion was sequenced for a study of beta chain features in type 1 diabetes. Study conclusions and caveats: cDNA sequencing could over-represent cells with high TCR expression. All four CD4+ subsets from Type 1 diabetes patients carried moderately but significantly shorter TCRB CDR3s.

Note on this clone: Its specificity is unknown.

V lost 0 bases, J lost 2 bases, and 8 bases lay in between. Per germline, CDR1 SGHNT and CDR2 YYREEE (reference sequence). The CDR3 runs to 15 residues. All of the isolated RNA was reverse transcribed, so expressed TCRB transcripts were sequenced. The protocol was immunoSEQ multiplex PCR, while the TCRdb copy is restricted to in-frame clones and leaves out a portion. The sample holds 250,000 to 300,000 clones; around 24% are singletons and the top ten take more than 0.009%. The sequenced material came from naive CD4+ T cells from blood. The J gene is TRBJ1-4, the V gene TRBV5-4; TRBD1 is a possible D gene (5 bases). The sequence was collected from a woman under 40 with type 1 diabetes. CDR3 bases: TGTGCCAGCAGCTTGGCCCGGGGGACTAATGAAAAACTGTTTTTT. Amino acid sequence: CASSLARGTNEKLFF.